The 16 T cell receptor beta chains presented below share a single source sample, sequenced in a study of blood T cell repertoires in COVID-19. The assay was immunoSEQ multiplex PCR, and TCRdb's table has in-frame clones only and misses some. In the table there are around 250,000 clones, over 80% of which are singletons. Sequenced input: PBMCs or T cells enriched from blood (not recorded which). Source of these receptors: a human donor in a cohort exposed to, infected with or recovered from COVID-19 (not recorded which). The donor label of this sample is uncertain.

V and J are TRBV4-1 and TRBJ1-2, with TRBD1 identical over 7 bases. Germline V gene lookup returns CDR1 MGHRA and CDR2 YSYEKL. The trim removed 4 bases at V and 2 bases at J, leaving 10 bases unmatched. The CDR3 runs to 16 residues. CDR3 amino acids: CASSRDWGQRNYGYTF. The CDR3 nucleotides read TGCGCCAGCAGCCGAGACTGGGGACAGCGAAACTATGGCTACACCTTC.

About this clone itself: This specimen includes other DNA sequences encoding the same CDR3. V and J are TRBV20-1 and TRBJ2-7; weak D call: TRBD1 (6 bases). V lost 5 bases and J lost 2, with 7 bases in between. Germline values: CDR1 DFQATT, CDR2 SNEGSKA (reference sequence). This CDR3 is 11 amino acids long. The CDR3 region is CSARQAYEQYF. CDR3 sequence (DNA): TGCAGTGCTCGACAGGCCTACGAGCAGTACTTC.

This chain joins TRBV18 and TRBJ2-2; 8 bases are a match to TRBD1. With 4 bases clipped from V and 5 bases from J, the junction kept 6 bases outside the gene matches. The germline gives CDR1 KGHSH, CDR2 LQKENI. The CDR3 covers 15 residues. The CDR3: CASSRAGTGTGELFF. CDR3 sequence (DNA): TGTGCCAGCTCACGGGCCGGGACAGGTACCGGGGAGCTGTTTTTT.

V usage is TRBV30 and J usage is TRBJ2-7, with D uncertain. Per germline, CDR1 GTSNPN and CDR2 SVGIG (reference sequence). Trimming removed 0 bases from V and 3 bases from J, with 12 bases in between. CDR3 length: 14 residues. CDR3 in amino acids: CAWSVGTSDYEQYF. For the CDR3, the DNA is TGTGCCTGGAGTGTAGGAACCAGCGACTACGAGCAGTACTTC. Full variable domain (outside the CDR3, taken from reference TRBV30 and TRBJ2-7): SQTIHQWPATLVQPVGSPLSLECTVEGTSNPNLYWYRQAAGRGLQLLFYSVGIGQISSEVPQNLSASRPQDRQFILSSKKLLLSDSGFYLCAWSVGTSDYEQYFGPGTRLTVT.

CDR3 amino acids: CASSLGATGRYEQYF. CDR3 DNA sequence: TGTGCCAGCAGCTTGGGAGCGACAGGGAGGTACGAGCAGTACTTC. The chain is built from TRBV5-5 and TRBJ2-7; possibly TRBD1 for D (7 bases). The CDR3 length is 15 residues. Germline V gives CDR1 SGHKS, CDR2 YYEKEE (reference sequence). Deletions cut 0 bases from V and 4 bases from J, with 14 bases between.

This clone came up a few times. Different DNA sequences within this sample yield the same CDR3. The chain is built from TRBV5-1 and TRBJ2-7, with 10 positions matching TRBD2. The CDR3 has 15 amino acids. The germline V gene encodes CDR1 SGHRS and CDR2 YFSETQ. Losses at the gene ends were 0 bases for V and 4 bases for J; bases not matched to a gene: 4. The CDR3 region is CASSLAGGLAYEQYF. CDR3 coding DNA: TGCGCCAGCAGCTTGGCCGGGGGACTAGCGTACGAGCAGTACTTC.

The chain combines TRBV9 with TRBJ2-1; D possibly corresponds to TRBD2 (5 bases). Germline assignment: CDR1 SGDLS and CDR2 YYNGEE. This CDR3 contains 12 residues. V was trimmed by 3 bases and J by 7 bases, leaving 8 bases between them. CDR3 coding DNA: TGTGCCAGCAGCGGGGAGCGGAATGAGCAGTTCTTC. Protein product: CASSGERNEQFF.

V and J are TRBV7-2 and TRBJ2-5; 12 bases are shared with TRBD1. CDR1 SGHTA and CDR2 FQGNSA come from the germline V gene. The CDR3 is 16 amino acids. The V gene end was trimmed by 5 bases and the J gene end by 2 bases; junction bases not matched to a gene: 6. The CDR3 DNA follows: TGTGCCAGCAGCCCAAGGGACAGGGGGCGGCAAGAGACCCAGTACTTC. As protein: CASSPRDRGRQETQYF.

The chain links TRBV10-3 to TRBJ1-2, with D maybe TRBD1 (5 bases). This CDR3 is built from 14 residues. V lost 4 bases to trimming and J lost 4 bases, with 13 bases between them. CDR1 and CDR2 from the germline V gene are ENHRY and SYGVKD. The CDR3 DNA reads TGTGCCATCAGTGCTCAGGGCTACACCTATGGCTACACCTTC. It codes for CAISAQGYTYGYTF.

This chain joins TRBV2 and TRBJ2-7; 11 nucleotides align to TRBD1. The CDR3 has 12 amino acids. Per the germline V gene, CDR1 is SNHLY and CDR2 is FYNNEI. Trimming took 11 bases from V and 3 from J; bases not matched to a gene: 3. The CDR3 coding sequence is TGTGCCGGGGACAGGGGGGGCTACGAGCAGTACTTC. Translated, it gives CAGDRGGYEQYF.

V gene TRBV6-5 combines with J gene TRBJ1-2, with TRBD1 matching over 12 bases. V lost 5 bases, J lost 8 bases, and 9 bases stayed unmatched. Germline V CDR1 and CDR2: MNHEY, SVGAGI. This CDR3 is 15 amino acids long. CDR3 nucleotide sequence: TGTGCCAGCAGTACCCCGGGACAGGGGGCTGAGGGCTACACCTTC. This translates into CASSTPGQGAEGYTF.

The chain is built from TRBV10-3 and TRBJ2-2, with 7 bases fitting TRBD1. The V gene's germline CDR1 is ENHRY and CDR2 SYGVKD. The CDR3 consists of 15 residues. J gave up 6 bases and V 4 bases, and 8 bases lay outside the gene matches. The CDR3 loop is CAISGKGGKAGELFF. In DNA form, the CDR3 reads TGTGCCATCAGTGGGAAAGGGGGCAAGGCCGGGGAGCTGTTTTTT.

V gene TRBV5-4 combines with J gene TRBJ1-1; D may be TRBD1 (5 bases). The CDR3 loop spans 16 amino acids. Trimming pared 0 bases from V and 0 bases from J, leaving 12 bases between. Per the germline V gene, CDR1 is SGHNT and CDR2 is YYREEE (reference sequence). This chain's CDR3 is CASSLDFGGLNTEAFF. DNA of the CDR3: TGTGCCAGCAGCTTGGACTTCGGGGGGTTGAACACTGAAGCTTTCTTT.

The chain has TRBV5-4 and TRBJ2-2, with D tentatively TRBD1 (6 bases). V lost 5 bases and J 5 bases, leaving 22 bases between the germline ends. This CDR3 has 17 amino acids. Germline V gene data show CDR1 as SGHNT and CDR2 as YYREEE (reference sequence). The DNA for the CDR3 is TGTGCCAGCAGTCCTAACTTGCGGTCCCAGGGGACCGGGGAGCTGTTTTTT. This sequence encodes CASSPNLRSQGTGELFF.

The chain uses TRBV19 and TRBJ2-2; D gene uncertain. CDR3 length equals 13 residues. Germline values: CDR1 LNHDA, CDR2 SQIVND (reference sequence). Between the trimmed V and J ends, which lost 5 bases and 0 bases, there was a span of 4 bases. The DNA of the CDR3 is TGTGCCAGTAGTCCCACGAACACCGGGGAGCTGTTTTTT. Its translation: CASSPTNTGELFF.

The chain recombines TRBV5-1 with TRBJ1-1, with D tentatively TRBD1 (6 bases). V was pared by 2 bases and J by 7 bases, with 12 bases between. This CDR3 has 13 residues. The germline V gene has CDR1 SGHRS and CDR2 YFSETQ. The CDR3 DNA sequence: TGCGCCAGCAGCTTCCAGGGGCAGGGTGAAGCTTTCTTT. This gives the protein CASSFQGQGEAFF.